This T cell receptor (beta chain) was captured in a study of T-cell memory formation after mild COVID-19. V lost 3 bases and J lost 5, with 13 bases in between. The CDR3 runs to 15 residues. The germline gives CDR1 MGHRA, CDR2 YSYEKL. This clonotype was counted a few times. The antigen remains unidentified. Employing constant-segment primers, 5'RACE generated TCR alpha and TCR beta cDNA libraries bearing sample barcodes and UMIs. Each CDR3 protein is one row after TCRdb ran MiXCR on the 5' RACE reads. The sample records fewer than 95,000 distinct CDR3 sequences, over 12% being singletons. Study-wide findings and caveats: SARS-CoV-2 specificity was not confirmed for second-wave clones peaking on day 37.

Sequenced: PBMCs or a T cell subset sorted from them (not recorded which). This receptor was taken from a man between 18 and 29 years old who had mild COVID-19 (a few samples of this study predate the infection). Cell type and time point are not known. J is TRBJ2-2 and V is TRBV4-1, with D maybe TRBD1 (5 bases). The CDR3 loop reads CASSQQGYGTGELFF. The CDR3 region has the DNA TGCGCCAGCAGCCAGCAGGGTTATGGGACCGGGGAGCTGTTTTTT.